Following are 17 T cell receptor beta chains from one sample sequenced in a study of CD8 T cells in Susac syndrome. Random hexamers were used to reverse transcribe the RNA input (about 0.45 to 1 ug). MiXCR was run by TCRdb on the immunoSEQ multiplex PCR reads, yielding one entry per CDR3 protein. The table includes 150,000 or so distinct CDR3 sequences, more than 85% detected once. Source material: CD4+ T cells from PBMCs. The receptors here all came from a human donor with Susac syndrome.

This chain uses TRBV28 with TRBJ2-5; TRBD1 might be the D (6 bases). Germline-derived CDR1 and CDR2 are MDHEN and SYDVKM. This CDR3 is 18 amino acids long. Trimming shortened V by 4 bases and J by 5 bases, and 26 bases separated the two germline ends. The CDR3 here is CASSSTPGHTSPWETQYF. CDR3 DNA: TGTGCCAGCAGTTCGACCCCGGGACACACCTCCCCCTGGGAGACCCAGTACTTC.

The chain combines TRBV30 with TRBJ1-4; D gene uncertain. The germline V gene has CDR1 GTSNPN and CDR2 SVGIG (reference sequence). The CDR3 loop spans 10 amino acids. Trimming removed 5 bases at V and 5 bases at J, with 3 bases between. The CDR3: CAWGNEKLFF. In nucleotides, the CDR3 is TGTGCCTGGGGAAATGAAAAACTGTTTTTT.

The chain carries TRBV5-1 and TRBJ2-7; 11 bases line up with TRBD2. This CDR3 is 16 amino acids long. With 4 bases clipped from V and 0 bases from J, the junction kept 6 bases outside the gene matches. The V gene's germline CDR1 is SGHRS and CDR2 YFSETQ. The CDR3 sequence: CASSPPGLADSYEQYF. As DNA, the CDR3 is TGCGCCAGCAGCCCGCCGGGACTAGCGGACTCCTACGAGCAGTACTTC.

The CDR3 spells CSGREAQETQYF. In DNA form, the CDR3 reads TGCAGTGGGCGGGAGGCCCAAGAGACCCAGTACTTC. This chain connects TRBV20-1 to TRBJ2-5, with TRBD2 identical over 8 bases. This CDR3 is built from 12 residues. Trimming at V came to 7 bases and at J to 1 base, leaving 2 bases not matched to a gene. The germline V gene has CDR1 DFQATT and CDR2 SNEGSKA (reference sequence).

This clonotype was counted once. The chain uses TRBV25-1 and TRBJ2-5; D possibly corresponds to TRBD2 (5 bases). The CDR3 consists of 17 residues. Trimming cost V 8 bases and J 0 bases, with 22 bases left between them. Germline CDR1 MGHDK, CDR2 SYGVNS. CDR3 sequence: CASETSAGKRYQETQYF. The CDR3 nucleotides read TGTGCCAGCGAAACTTCCGCAGGAAAGCGGTACCAAGAGACCCAGTACTTC.

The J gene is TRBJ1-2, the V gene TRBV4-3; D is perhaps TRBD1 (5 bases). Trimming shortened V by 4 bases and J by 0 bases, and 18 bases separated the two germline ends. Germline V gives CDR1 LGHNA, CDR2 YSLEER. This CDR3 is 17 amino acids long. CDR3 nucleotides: TGCGCCAGCAGCCCGAGGACCACAGGCCGAACTAACTATGGCTACACCTTC. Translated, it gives CASSPRTTGRTNYGYTF.

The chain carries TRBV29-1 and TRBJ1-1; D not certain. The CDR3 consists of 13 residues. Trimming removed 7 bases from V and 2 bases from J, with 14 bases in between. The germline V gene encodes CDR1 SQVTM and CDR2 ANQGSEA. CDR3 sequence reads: CSAYSVLNTEAFF. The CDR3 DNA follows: TGCAGCGCCTACTCTGTCCTAAACACTGAAGCTTTCTTT.

DNA for the CDR3: TGTGCCAGCAGCAAAGATTCCTCGGGACAGCCTAATGAAAAACTGTTTTTT. Amino acid sequence: CASSKDSSGQPNEKLFF. V usage is TRBV21-1 and J usage is TRBJ1-4; the D segment call TRBD1 is taken from the table without a DNA check. TRBV21-1 corresponds to a pseudogene. The CDR3 spans 17 residues.

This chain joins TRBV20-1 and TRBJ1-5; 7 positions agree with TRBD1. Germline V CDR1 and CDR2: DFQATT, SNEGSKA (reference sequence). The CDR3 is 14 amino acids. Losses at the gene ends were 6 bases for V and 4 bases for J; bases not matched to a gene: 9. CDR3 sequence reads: CSAIPGQQNQPQHF. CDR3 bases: TGCAGTGCGATCCCGGGACAGCAAAATCAGCCCCAGCATTTT.

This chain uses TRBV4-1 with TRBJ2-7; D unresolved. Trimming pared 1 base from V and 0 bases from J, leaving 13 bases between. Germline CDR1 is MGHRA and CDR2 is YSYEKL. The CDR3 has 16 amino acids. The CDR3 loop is CASSQAGQVSSYEQYF. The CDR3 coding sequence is TGCGCCAGCAGCCAAGCTGGGCAGGTGAGCTCCTACGAGCAGTACTTC.

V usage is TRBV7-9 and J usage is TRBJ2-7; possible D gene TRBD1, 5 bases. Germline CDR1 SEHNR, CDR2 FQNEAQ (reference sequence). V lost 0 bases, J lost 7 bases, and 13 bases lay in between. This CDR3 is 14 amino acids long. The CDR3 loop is CASSLATGLGEQYF. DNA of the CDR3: TGTGCCAGCAGCTTAGCTACAGGATTGGGGGAGCAGTACTTC.

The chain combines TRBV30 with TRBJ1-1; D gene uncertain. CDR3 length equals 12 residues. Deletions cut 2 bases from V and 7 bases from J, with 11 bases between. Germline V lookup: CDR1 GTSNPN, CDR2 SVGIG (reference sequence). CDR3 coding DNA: TGTGCCTGGAGTCTCGGGCTGTATGAAGCTTTCTTT. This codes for CAWSLGLYEAFF.

In nucleotides, the CDR3 is TGCGCCAGCAGCTTGGCGGCGGGCACCTCCTACGAGCAGTACTTC. Translated: CASSLAAGTSYEQYF. This sequence joins TRBV5-1 and TRBJ2-7, with TRBD2 as a possible D gene (5 bases). V lost 0 bases to trimming and J lost 0 bases, with 10 bases between them. Germline lookup yields CDR1 SGHRS and CDR2 YFSETQ. There are 15 residues in the CDR3.

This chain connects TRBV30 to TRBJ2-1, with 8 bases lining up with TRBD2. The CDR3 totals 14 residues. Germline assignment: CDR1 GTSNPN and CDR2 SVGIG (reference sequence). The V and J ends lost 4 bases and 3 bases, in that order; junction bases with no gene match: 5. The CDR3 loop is CAWNPGGRYNEQFF. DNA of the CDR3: TGTGCCTGGAACCCGGGAGGGCGCTACAATGAGCAGTTCTTC.

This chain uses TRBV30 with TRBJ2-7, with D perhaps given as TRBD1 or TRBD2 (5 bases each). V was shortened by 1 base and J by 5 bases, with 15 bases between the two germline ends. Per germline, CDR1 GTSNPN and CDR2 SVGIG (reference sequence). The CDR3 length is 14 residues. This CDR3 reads CAWSGGRTVDEQYF. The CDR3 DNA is TGTGCCTGGAGTGGGGGACGCACCGTTGACGAGCAGTACTTC.

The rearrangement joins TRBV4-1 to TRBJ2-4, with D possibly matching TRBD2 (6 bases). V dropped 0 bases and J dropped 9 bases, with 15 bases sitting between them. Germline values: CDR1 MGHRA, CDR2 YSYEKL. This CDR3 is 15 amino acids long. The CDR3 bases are TGCGCCAGCAGCCAAGATCCGGTGCAGGGAGGCATTCAGTACTTC. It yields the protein CASSQDPVQGGIQYF.

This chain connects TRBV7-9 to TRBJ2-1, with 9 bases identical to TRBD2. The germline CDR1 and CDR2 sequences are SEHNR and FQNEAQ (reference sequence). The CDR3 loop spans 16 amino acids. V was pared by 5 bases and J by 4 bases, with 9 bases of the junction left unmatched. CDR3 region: CASSRSVLAGYNEQFF. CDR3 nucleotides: TGTGCCAGCAGCCGTAGCGTCCTAGCGGGGTACAATGAGCAGTTCTTC. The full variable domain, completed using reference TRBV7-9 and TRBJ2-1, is DTGVSQNPRHKITKRGQNVTFRCDPISEHNRLYWYRQTLGQGPEFLTYFQNEAQLEKSRLLSDRFSAERPKGSFSTLEIQRTEQGDSAMYLCASSRSVLAGYNEQFFGPGTRLTVL.